This T cell receptor (beta chain) was documented in a study of T cell repertoires in breast cancer. Unpaired genes were suppressed by blocking oligonucleotides during a second nested PCR. Each CDR3 protein is one row after TCRdb ran MiXCR on the emulsion pairing reads. The sample shows tens of thousands of distinct CDR3 sequences, around 45% of them seen only once. The germline V gene has CDR1 DFQATT and CDR2 SNEGSKA (reference sequence). The CDR3 is made up of 19 amino acids. With 0 bases removed from V and 3 bases from J, the gap between germline ends came to 27 bases. Primers covering all TCR V genes were used in emulsion RT-PCR on CD8+ T cells.

The material sequenced was CD8+ T cells. The chain uses TRBV20-1 and TRBJ2-7; D could derive from TRBD1 or TRBD2 (5 bases each). The receptor comes from a pool of human donors with breast cancer or a healthy control (not recorded which). The CDR3 reads CSARDSAGSLWFLLYEQYF. The CDR3 DNA reads TGCAGTGCTAGAGATTCAGCAGGGAGCTTGTGGTTCTTGCTCTACGAGCAGTACTTC.